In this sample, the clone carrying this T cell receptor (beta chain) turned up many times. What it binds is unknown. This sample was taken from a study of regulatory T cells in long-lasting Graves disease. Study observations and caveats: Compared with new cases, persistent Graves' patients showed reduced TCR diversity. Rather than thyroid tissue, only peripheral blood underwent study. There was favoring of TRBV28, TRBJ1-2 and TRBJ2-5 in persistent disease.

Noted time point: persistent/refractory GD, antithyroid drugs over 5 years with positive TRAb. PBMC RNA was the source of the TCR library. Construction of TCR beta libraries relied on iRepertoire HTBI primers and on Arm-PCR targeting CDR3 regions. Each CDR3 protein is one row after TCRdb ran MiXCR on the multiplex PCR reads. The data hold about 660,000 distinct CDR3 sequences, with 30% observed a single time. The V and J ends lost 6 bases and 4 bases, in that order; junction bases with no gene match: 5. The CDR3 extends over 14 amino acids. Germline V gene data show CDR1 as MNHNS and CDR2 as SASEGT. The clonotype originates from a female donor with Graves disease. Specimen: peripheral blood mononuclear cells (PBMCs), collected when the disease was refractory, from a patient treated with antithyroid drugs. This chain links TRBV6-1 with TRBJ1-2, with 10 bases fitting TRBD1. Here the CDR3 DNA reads TGTGCCAGCAGCGACAGGGGGCGAGTCTATGGCTACACCTTC. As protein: CASSDRGRVYGYTF.